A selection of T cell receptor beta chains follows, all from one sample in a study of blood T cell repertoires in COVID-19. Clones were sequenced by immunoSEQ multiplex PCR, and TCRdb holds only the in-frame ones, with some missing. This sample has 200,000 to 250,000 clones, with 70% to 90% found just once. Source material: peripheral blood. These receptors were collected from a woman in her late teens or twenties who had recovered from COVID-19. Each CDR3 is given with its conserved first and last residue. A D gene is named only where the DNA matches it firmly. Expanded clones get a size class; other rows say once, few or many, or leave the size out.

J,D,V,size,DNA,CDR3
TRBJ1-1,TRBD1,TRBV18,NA,TGTGCCAGCTCACCACCGAGGGGGCGATTAGTCACTGAAGCTTTCTTT,CASSPPRGRLVTEAFF
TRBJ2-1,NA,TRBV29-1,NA,TGCAGCTCCTCGAGACAGTCACCTTACAATGAGCAGTTCTTC,CSSSRQSPYNEQFF
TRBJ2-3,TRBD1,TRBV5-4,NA,TGTGCCAGCAGCTCGGGACAGGATCCTAGCACAGATATGCAGTATTTT,CASSSGQDPSTDMQYF
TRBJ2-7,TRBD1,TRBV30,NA,TGTGCCTGGGTAGCCGGGACAGAATACTACGAGCAGTACTTC,CAWVAGTEYYEQYF
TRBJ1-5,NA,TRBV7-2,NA,TGTGCCAGCAGACCGACAGTTTATAGCAATCAGCCCCAGCATTTT,CASRPTVYSNQPQHF
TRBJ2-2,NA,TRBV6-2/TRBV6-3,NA,TGTGCCAGCAGTTACCCAGAATTCCTCTTGTCAGGGACGAACACCGGGGAGCTGTTTTTT,CASSYPEFLLSGTNTGELFF
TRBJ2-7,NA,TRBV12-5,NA,TGTGCTAGTGGTTTGGGGGGCTCACGCGAGCAGTACTTC,CASGLGGSREQYF
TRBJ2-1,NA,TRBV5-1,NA,TGCGCCAGCAGCGCGACTGGTAGCTCCTACAATGAGCAGTTCTTC,CASSATGSSYNEQFF
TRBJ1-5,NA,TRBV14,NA,TGTGCCAGCAGCCAAGATAGCCAGCCCCAGCATTTT,CASSQDSQPQHF
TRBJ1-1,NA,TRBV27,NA,TGTGCCAGCAGTCGGGTTACAGGGTATGGGGGCACTGAAGCTTTCTTT,CASSRVTGYGGTEAFF
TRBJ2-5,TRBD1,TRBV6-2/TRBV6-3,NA,TGTGCCAGCAGTCAAATCACAGGGGGGAACTACCAAGAGACCCAGTACTTC,CASSQITGGNYQETQYF
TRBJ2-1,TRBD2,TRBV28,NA,TGTGCCAGCACCGTATCCGGCGGGAGCTACAATGAGCAGTTCTTC,CASTVSGGSYNEQFF
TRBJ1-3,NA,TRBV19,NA,TGTGCCAGTATGATCTTAAGGGGAAGCTCTGGAAACACCATATATTTT,CASMILRGSSGNTIYF
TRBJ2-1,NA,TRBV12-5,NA,TGTGCTAGTGGTTTGGAAAGCTGGAGCTCCTACAATGAGCAGTTCTTC,CASGLESWSSYNEQFF
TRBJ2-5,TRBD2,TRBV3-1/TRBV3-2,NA,TGTGCCAGCAGCCAAGAGATTCTAGCGGGAGGGGGGGAGACCCAGTACTTC,CASSQEILAGGGETQYF
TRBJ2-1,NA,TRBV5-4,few,TGTGCCAGCAGCTTTACAGAATACAATGAGCAGTTCTTC,CASSFTEYNEQFF
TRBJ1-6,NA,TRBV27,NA,TGTGCCAGCACCCTGGGGGGGTGGTCACCCCTCCACTTT,CASTLGGWSPLHF
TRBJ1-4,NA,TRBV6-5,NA,TGTGCCAGCAGTTACTCCGGCGGGCCTAATGAAAAACTGTTTTTT,CASSYSGGPNEKLFF
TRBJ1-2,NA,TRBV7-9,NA,TGTGCCAGCAGCCCGGACGGGGTCTGGGGTGGCTACACCTTC,CASSPDGVWGGYTF
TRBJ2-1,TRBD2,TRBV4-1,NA,TGCGCCAGCAGCCAGGGACTAGCGGGAGTCGATGAGCAGTTCTTC,CASSQGLAGVDEQFF
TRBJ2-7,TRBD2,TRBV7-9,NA,TGTGCCAGCAGCTTAGACCTAGCGGGAGGGAAGCCCTACGAGCAGTACTTC,CASSLDLAGGKPYEQYF
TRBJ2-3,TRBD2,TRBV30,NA,TGTGCCTTGGGACTAGCGGGAGGGCCGAGCACAGATACGCAGTATTTT,CALGLAGGPSTDTQYF
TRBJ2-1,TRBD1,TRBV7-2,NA,TGTGCCAGCAGCTTATCAGGGGGCTACTACAATGAGCAGTTCTTC,CASSLSGGYYNEQFF
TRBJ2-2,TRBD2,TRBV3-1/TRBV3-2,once,TGTGCCAGCAGCACCGGGACTAGCGGGAGCTCATGGACCGGGGAGCTGTTTTTT,CASSTGTSGSSWTGELFF
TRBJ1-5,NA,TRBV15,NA,TGTGCCACCAGCAGAGATCGCACAGCTGGGTCAGGGCAGCCCCAGCATTTT,CATSRDRTAGSGQPQHF
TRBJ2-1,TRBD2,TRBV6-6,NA,TGTGCCAGCAGTTCACCTCTAGCGGGGACATACAATGAGCAGTTCTTC,CASSSPLAGTYNEQFF
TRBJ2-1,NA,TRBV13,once,TGTGCCAGCAGCCAGGTTAGCAATGAGCAGTTCTTC,CASSQVSNEQFF
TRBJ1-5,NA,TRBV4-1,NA,TGCGCCAGCAGCCGTTCATCCTTGGCTTGGACAGCGAGCAATCAGCCCCAGCATTTT,CASSRSSLAWTASNQPQHF
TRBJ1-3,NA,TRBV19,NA,TGTGCCAGTAGTATAGCTCCAGGAGGCTCTGGAAACACCATATATTTT,CASSIAPGGSGNTIYF
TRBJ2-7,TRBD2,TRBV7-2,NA,TGTGCCAGCAGCTTAGGAGGGGGCGGGAGGGCCTACGAGCAGTACTTC,CASSLGGGGRAYEQYF
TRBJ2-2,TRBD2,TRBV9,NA,TGTGCCAGCAGCGTGACCATCTCTAGCGGGAGTTCGAAGAGGTACACCGGGGAGCTGTTTTTT,CASSVTISSGSSKRYTGELFF
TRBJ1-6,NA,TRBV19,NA,TGTGCCAGTAGTAGCGGGACTATTGGTTCACCCCTCCACTTT,CASSSGTIGSPLHF
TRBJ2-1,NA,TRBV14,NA,TGTGCCAGCAGCCAAGACAGGGTAAACAATGAGCAGTTCTTC,CASSQDRVNNEQFF
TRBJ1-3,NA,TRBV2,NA,TGTGCCAGCAGTGATTGGGGCGGCTCAGCGACGTTGGACACCATATATTTT,CASSDWGGSATLDTIYF
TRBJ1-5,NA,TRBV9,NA,TGTGCCAGCAGCGTAGCTCGTGACAGATGGGGCAATCAGCCCCAGCATTTT,CASSVARDRWGNQPQHF
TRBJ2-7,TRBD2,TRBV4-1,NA,TGCGCCAGCAGCCAGATCAGCGGGAATCTCTACGAGCAGTACTTC,CASSQISGNLYEQYF
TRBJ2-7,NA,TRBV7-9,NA,TGTGCCAGCAGCTTCGAGGGAGTCTACGAGCAGTACTTC,CASSFEGVYEQYF
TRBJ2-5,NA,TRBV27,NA,TGTGCCAGCAGTTTACAGGGGTCAAGAGAGACCCAGTACTTC,CASSLQGSRETQYF
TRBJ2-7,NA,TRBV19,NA,TGTGCCAGTAGTCCAGTGAGCGGGTATTCCTACGAGCAGTACTTC,CASSPVSGYSYEQYF
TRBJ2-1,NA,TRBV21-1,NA,TGTGCCAGCAGCTCGAGAAAGGTCACAGGGTCGTTTACAAAGCTCGGCCCTTCCTACAATGAGCAGTTCTTC,CASSSRKVTGSFTKLGPSYNEQFF
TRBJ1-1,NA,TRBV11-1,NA,TGTGCCAGCAGCTTAGTACAGAACACTGAAGCTTTCTTT,CASSLVQNTEAFF
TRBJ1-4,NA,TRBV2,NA,TGTGCCAGCATGAAGGCGGTTGCAACTAATGAAAAACTGTTTTTT,CASMKAVATNEKLFF